This TCR beta chain is drawn from a study of HIV-infected patients and healthy controls. For the study at large: Viral load fell to undetectable in 11 of 16 patients by the second blood draw. Study-wide results and limits: Apparent post-therapy Gini recovery among HIV-infected patients was not reproduced with size-matched repertoires. Significantly higher mean Gini indices appeared in HIV-infected repertoires, possibly reflecting oligoclonality. When repertoires were size-matched, rare events in HIV-infected data became overweighted.

500 ng RNA was reverse transcribed with alpha and beta constant-region primers. Alpha and beta chain libraries were made separately by chain-specific third strand synthesis with multiplexing indices. TCRdb used MiXCR to reprocess the 5' RACE reads, holding one entry per CDR3 protein. The table shows more than 15,000 distinct CDR3 sequences, with roughly 8.7% occurring only once. Germline values: CDR1 LNHDA, CDR2 SQIVND (reference sequence). CDR3 size: 15 residues. V lost 6 bases, J lost 2 bases, and 13 bases lay in between. Roughly three months, about 14 weeks, into antiretroviral therapy, follow-up blood was collected. All unsorted peripheral T cells were captured because whole blood was used without fractionation. This clonotype was detected many times. Its specificity is not known.

The rearrangement links TRBV19 to TRBJ1-4, with D possibly TRBD1 on 5 matching bases. The receptor comes from an adult with HIV infection. The sequences come from blood, collected during antiretroviral therapy. CDR3 coding DNA: TGTGCCAGTAGCCTCGCGTGGGGGACTAATGAAAAACTGTTTTTT. Protein sequence: CASSLAWGTNEKLFF.